The next 8 T cell receptor beta chains were all read from a single sample in a study of shared clonotypes between healthy human individuals. The assay was immunoSEQ multiplex PCR, and TCRdb's table has in-frame clones only and misses some. This sample yields about 2 million clones, of which 95% are seen a single time; around 0.13% belongs to the top ten. The material sequenced was naive CD4+ T cells sorted from blood. The subset: CD45RA+ positively selected. These receptors were collected from a man aged 18 to 30 in good health.

Concerning this clone: A read error may explain this, as a much larger clone is one base away. V usage is TRBV30 and J usage is TRBJ1-5; TRBD1 is a possible D gene (6 bases). Germline CDR1 GTSNPN, CDR2 SVGIG (reference sequence). V gave up 4 bases and J gave up 9 bases, with 19 bases separating them. This CDR3 is built from 14 residues. DNA for the CDR3: TGTGCCTGGAAGGGACGGGGGCCTGAGGTGCCCCAGCATTTT. It translates to CAWKGRGPEVPQHF.

Only one count was recorded for this clone. J is TRBJ1-1 and V is TRBV5-1; D is ambiguous. CDR3 size: 15 residues. Germline V gives CDR1 SGHRS, CDR2 YFSETQ. The V gene lost 0 bases and the J gene lost 1 base, with 10 bases spanning the gap. The CDR3 region is CASSLVGWENTEAFF. For the CDR3, the DNA is TGCGCCAGCAGCTTGGTTGGTTGGGAGAACACTGAAGCTTTCTTT.

The rearrangement joins TRBV30 to TRBJ1-6; D unresolved. Germline V gives CDR1 GTSNPN, CDR2 SVGIG (reference sequence). This CDR3 has 16 amino acids. V lost 0 bases, J lost 9 bases, and 18 bases lay in between. The CDR3 region is CAWSVLDRLKLSPLHF. CDR3 bases: TGTGCCTGGAGTGTGCTGGACCGCCTTAAACTTTCACCCCTCCACTTT.

The chain is built from TRBV12-2 and TRBJ1-5. TRBV12-2 is given as a pseudogene. CDR3 length equals 17 residues. The CDR3 sequence: CASRLAICAERCQPQHF. DNA for the CDR3: TGTGCAAGTCGCTTAGCGATTTGTGCGGAGAGATGTCAGCCCCAGCATTTT.

On this clone itself: The identical CDR3 is also encoded by other nucleotide sequences in the sample. V gene TRBV28 combines with J gene TRBJ2-1, with D possibly called TRBD1 or TRBD2 (6 bases each). Germline lookup yields CDR1 MDHEN and CDR2 SYDVKM. The CDR3 contains 15 residues. Trimming stripped 2 bases from V and 6 bases from J, with 14 bases between. The CDR3 nucleotides are TGTGCCAGCAGTTTAGGCGGGACAAGGACCAATGAGCAGTTCTTC. This codes for CASSLGGTRTNEQFF.

This clone was detected once. This sequence joins TRBV6-1 and TRBJ2-5, with D unclear. Trimming took off 4 bases at V and 5 bases at J, with 23 bases between the two ends. Germline V gene sequence: CDR1 MNHNS, CDR2 SASEGT. The CDR3 is made up of 17 amino acids. CDR3 sequence (DNA): TGTGCCAGCAGTGTTTTCCCCCTCTCGTTCCAGTCGGAGACCCAGTACTTC. Encoded protein: CASSVFPLSFQSETQYF.

This chain links TRBV29-1 with TRBJ2-3; D call uncertain. The V and J ends lost 3 bases and 6 bases respectively, with 1 base between them. This CDR3 spans 9 amino acids. Germline loops: CDR1 SQVTM, CDR2 ANQGSEA. CDR3: CSVDDTQYF. The CDR3 DNA sequence: TGCAGCGTTGACGATACGCAGTATTTT.

The rearrangement links TRBV5-1 to TRBJ2-2; D remains ambiguous. CDR1 and CDR2 (germline): SGHRS, YFSETQ. V lost 0 bases, J lost 4 bases, and 13 bases lay in between. This CDR3 spans 16 amino acids. This CDR3 is CASSLEGSIGTGELFF. CDR3 DNA: TGCGCCAGCAGCTTGGAGGGTAGCATTGGCACCGGGGAGCTGTTTTTT.